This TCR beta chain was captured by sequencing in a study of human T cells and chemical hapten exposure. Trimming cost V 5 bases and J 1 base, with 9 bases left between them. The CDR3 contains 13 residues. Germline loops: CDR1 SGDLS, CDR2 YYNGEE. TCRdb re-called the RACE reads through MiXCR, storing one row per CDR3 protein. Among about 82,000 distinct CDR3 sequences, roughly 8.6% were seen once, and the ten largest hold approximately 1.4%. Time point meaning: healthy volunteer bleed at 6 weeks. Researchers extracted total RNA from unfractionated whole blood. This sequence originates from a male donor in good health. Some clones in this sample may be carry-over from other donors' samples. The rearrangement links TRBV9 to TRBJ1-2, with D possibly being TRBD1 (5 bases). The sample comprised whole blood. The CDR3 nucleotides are TGTGCCAGCAGTCTGACAGATAACTATGGCTACACCTTC. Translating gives CASSLTDNYGYTF.